This is a list of T cell receptor beta chains from one sample in a study of blood T cell repertoires in COVID-19. Assay used: immunoSEQ multiplex PCR; TCRdb lists only in-frame clones, some missing. The sample lists around 150,000 clones; about 78% were seen once. The source material was peripheral blood. The receptor source for this set is a man aged 55-75 years who had recovered from COVID-19. The CDR3 runs from the conserved cysteine through the conserved F or W. A D gene is named only where the DNA matches it firmly. Size is stated for part of the rows, as once, few or many counts, or as a class when the clone is expanded.

cdr3_length: 15; d_call: TRBD1; j_call: TRBJ1-2; v_call: TRBV3-1/TRBV3-2; clone_size: once; cdr3_nt: TGTGCCAGCAGCCAAGGGACAGGGCCCAACTATGGCTACACCTTC; cdr3_aa: CASSQGTGPNYGYTF
cdr3_length: 13; d_call: -; j_call: TRBJ2-7; v_call: TRBV29-1; clone_size: -; cdr3_nt: TGCAGCGTTAAGATCAACAGGGACTACGAGCAGTACTTC; cdr3_aa: CSVKINRDYEQYF
cdr3_length: 15; d_call: TRBD1; j_call: TRBJ1-2; v_call: TRBV9; clone_size: -; cdr3_nt: TGTGCCAGCAGCGCCTACAGGGGGCGCGGCTATGGCTACACCTTC; cdr3_aa: CASSAYRGRGYGYTF
cdr3_length: 14; d_call: -; j_call: TRBJ2-7; v_call: TRBV3-1/TRBV3-2; clone_size: -; cdr3_nt: TGTGCCAGCAGCCCGGTGGGGCGGACCTACGAGCAGTACTTC; cdr3_aa: CASSPVGRTYEQYF
cdr3_length: 14; d_call: TRBD2; j_call: TRBJ2-3; v_call: TRBV4-2; clone_size: -; cdr3_nt: TGTGCCAGCAGCCAAGAGCGGGAGGGGGATACGCAGTATTTT; cdr3_aa: CASSQEREGDTQYF
cdr3_length: 15; d_call: TRBD1; j_call: TRBJ2-2; v_call: TRBV19; clone_size: few; cdr3_nt: TGTGCCAGTAGTCCGACAGGGGAGTACACCGGGGAGCTGTTTTTT; cdr3_aa: CASSPTGEYTGELFF
cdr3_length: 15; d_call: TRBD1; j_call: TRBJ1-4; v_call: TRBV30; clone_size: -; cdr3_nt: TGTGCCTGGACAGGGGGCTTGGGAACTAATGAAAAACTGTTTTTT; cdr3_aa: CAWTGGLGTNEKLFF
cdr3_length: 14; d_call: TRBD1; j_call: TRBJ1-1; v_call: TRBV7-8; clone_size: -; cdr3_nt: TGTGCCAGCAGCTTAGTGGGACAGAGGACTGAAGCTTTCTTT; cdr3_aa: CASSLVGQRTEAFF
cdr3_length: 15; d_call: TRBD1; j_call: TRBJ1-6; v_call: TRBV6-2/TRBV6-3; clone_size: many; cdr3_nt: TGTGCCAGCAGTTCCATGGGACAGGGAAATTCACCCCTCCACTTT; cdr3_aa: CASSSMGQGNSPLHF
cdr3_length: 15; d_call: -; j_call: TRBJ2-1; v_call: TRBV11-2; clone_size: few; cdr3_nt: TGTGCCAGCAGCCCCCGTAGTGGCTCCTACAATGAGCAGTTCTTC; cdr3_aa: CASSPRSGSYNEQFF
cdr3_length: 11; d_call: TRBD2; j_call: TRBJ2-1; v_call: TRBV18; clone_size: -; cdr3_nt: TGTGCCAGCTCGGCGGGGGATGAGCAGTTCTTC; cdr3_aa: CASSAGDEQFF
cdr3_length: 15; d_call: -; j_call: TRBJ2-7; v_call: TRBV28; clone_size: few; cdr3_nt: TGTGCCAGCAGCCTAATGACCCACAGGGCTAGGGAGCAGTACTTC; cdr3_aa: CASSLMTHRAREQYF
cdr3_length: 16; d_call: TRBD1; j_call: TRBJ1-1; v_call: TRBV6-5; clone_size: -; cdr3_nt: TGTGCCAGCAGTTTTCAAGGACAGGGGGCGCGCACTGAAGCTTTCTTT; cdr3_aa: CASSFQGQGARTEAFF
cdr3_length: 15; d_call: TRBD2; j_call: TRBJ2-1; v_call: TRBV30; clone_size: -; cdr3_nt: TGTGCCTGGAGCCCAGGACTAGCGGGAGTAGAGGAGCAGTTCTTC; cdr3_aa: CAWSPGLAGVEEQFF
cdr3_length: 15; d_call: TRBD1; j_call: TRBJ1-4; v_call: TRBV10-1; clone_size: -; cdr3_nt: TGCGCCAGCATTCTATCAGGGGGCTTGAATGAAAAACTGTTTTTT; cdr3_aa: CASILSGGLNEKLFF
cdr3_length: 16; d_call: -; j_call: TRBJ1-2; v_call: TRBV28; clone_size: -; cdr3_nt: TGTGCCAGCAGTCCGGTGGGGGGGAGGGACAACTATGGCTACACCTTC; cdr3_aa: CASSPVGGRDNYGYTF
cdr3_length: 14; d_call: TRBD1; j_call: TRBJ1-1; v_call: TRBV27; clone_size: -; cdr3_nt: TGTGCCAGCACCCTGGACAGGGGGAACACTGAAGCTTTCTTT; cdr3_aa: CASTLDRGNTEAFF
cdr3_length: 12; d_call: -; j_call: TRBJ2-7; v_call: TRBV9; clone_size: -; cdr3_nt: TGTGCCAGCAGCGTAGATGCCGGCGAGCAGTACTTC; cdr3_aa: CASSVDAGEQYF
cdr3_length: 17; d_call: TRBD1; j_call: TRBJ2-2; v_call: TRBV15; clone_size: -; cdr3_nt: TGTGCCACCAGCAGGCACCGGGACAGGGGTGGAACCGGGGAGCTGTTTTTT; cdr3_aa: CATSRHRDRGGTGELFF
cdr3_length: 14; d_call: -; j_call: TRBJ2-1; v_call: TRBV7-2; clone_size: -; cdr3_nt: TGTGCCAGCACCTGGGGACTCTCCTACAATGAGCAGTTCTTC; cdr3_aa: CASTWGLSYNEQFF
cdr3_length: 13; d_call: -; j_call: TRBJ1-1; v_call: TRBV2; clone_size: few; cdr3_nt: TGTGCCAGCAAGATATACATGAACACTGAAGCTTTCTTT; cdr3_aa: CASKIYMNTEAFF
cdr3_length: 13; d_call: -; j_call: TRBJ1-1; v_call: TRBV18; clone_size: -; cdr3_nt: TGTGCCAGCTCACGGAGCAAGAACACTGAAGCTTTCTTT; cdr3_aa: CASSRSKNTEAFF
cdr3_length: 13; d_call: -; j_call: TRBJ1-2; v_call: TRBV6-5; clone_size: -; cdr3_nt: TGTGCCAGCAGCAAATTTGAGAGGAATGGCTACACCTTC; cdr3_aa: CASSKFERNGYTF